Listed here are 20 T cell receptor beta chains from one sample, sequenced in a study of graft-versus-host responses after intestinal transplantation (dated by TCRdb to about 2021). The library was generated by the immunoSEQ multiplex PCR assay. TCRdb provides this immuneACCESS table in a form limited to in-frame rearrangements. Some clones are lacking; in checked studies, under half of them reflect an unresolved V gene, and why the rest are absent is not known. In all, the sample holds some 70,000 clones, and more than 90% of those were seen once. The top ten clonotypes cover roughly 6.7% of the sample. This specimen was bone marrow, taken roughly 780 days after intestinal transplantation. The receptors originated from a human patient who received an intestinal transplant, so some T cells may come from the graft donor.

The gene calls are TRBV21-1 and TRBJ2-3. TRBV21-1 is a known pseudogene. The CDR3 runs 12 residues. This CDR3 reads CASSEVRDTQYF. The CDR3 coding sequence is TGTGCCAGCAGCGAAGTAAGAGATACGCAGTATTTT.

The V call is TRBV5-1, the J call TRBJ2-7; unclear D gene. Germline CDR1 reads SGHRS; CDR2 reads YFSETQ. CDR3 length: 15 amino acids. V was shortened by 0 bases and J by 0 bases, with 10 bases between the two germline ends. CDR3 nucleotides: TGCGCCAGCAGCTTGGGTCGCATGAACTCCTACGAGCAGTACTTC. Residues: CASSLGRMNSYEQYF.

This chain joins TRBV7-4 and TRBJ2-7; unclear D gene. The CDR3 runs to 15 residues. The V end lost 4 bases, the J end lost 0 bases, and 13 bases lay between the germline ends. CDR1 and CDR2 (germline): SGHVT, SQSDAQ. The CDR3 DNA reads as TGTGCCAGCAGCTCGCACAGTACTCTCTCCTACGAGCAGTACTTC. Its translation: CASSSHSTLSYEQYF.

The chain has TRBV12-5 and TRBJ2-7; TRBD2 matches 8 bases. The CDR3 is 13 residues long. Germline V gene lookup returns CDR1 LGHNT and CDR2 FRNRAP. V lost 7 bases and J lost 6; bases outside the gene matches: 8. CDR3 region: CASAGLATGEQYF. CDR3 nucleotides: TGTGCTAGTGCCGGACTAGCCACCGGCGAGCAGTACTTC.

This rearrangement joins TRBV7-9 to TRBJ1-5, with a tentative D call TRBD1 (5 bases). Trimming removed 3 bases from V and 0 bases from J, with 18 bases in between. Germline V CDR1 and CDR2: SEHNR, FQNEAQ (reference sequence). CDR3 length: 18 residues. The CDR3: CASSFTVSGADSNQPQHF. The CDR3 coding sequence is TGTGCCAGCAGCTTTACAGTATCTGGGGCAGATAGCAATCAGCCCCAGCATTTT.

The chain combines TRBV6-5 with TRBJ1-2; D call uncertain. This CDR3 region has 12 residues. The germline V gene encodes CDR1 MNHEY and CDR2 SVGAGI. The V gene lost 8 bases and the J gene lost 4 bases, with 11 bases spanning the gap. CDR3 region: CASLSEGYGYTF. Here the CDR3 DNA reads TGTGCCAGCCTAAGCGAGGGCTATGGCTACACCTTC.

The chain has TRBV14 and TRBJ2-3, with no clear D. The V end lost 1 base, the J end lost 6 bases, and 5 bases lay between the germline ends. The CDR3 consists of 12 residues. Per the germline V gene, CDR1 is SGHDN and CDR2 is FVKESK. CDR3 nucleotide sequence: TGTGCCAGCAGCCAAGTTTGGGATACGCAGTATTTT. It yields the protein CASSQVWDTQYF.

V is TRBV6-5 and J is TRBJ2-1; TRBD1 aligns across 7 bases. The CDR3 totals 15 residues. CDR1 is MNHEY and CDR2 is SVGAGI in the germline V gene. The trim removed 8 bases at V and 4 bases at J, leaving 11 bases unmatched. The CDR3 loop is CASWDLGGAYNEQFF. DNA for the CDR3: TGTGCCAGCTGGGATCTAGGGGGCGCGTACAATGAGCAGTTCTTC.

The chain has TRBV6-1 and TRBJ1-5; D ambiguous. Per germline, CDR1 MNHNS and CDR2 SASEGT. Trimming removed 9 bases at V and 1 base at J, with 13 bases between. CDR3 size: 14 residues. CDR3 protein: CASNGQISNQPQHF. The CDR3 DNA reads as TGTGCCAGTAATGGGCAGATAAGCAATCAGCCCCAGCATTTT.

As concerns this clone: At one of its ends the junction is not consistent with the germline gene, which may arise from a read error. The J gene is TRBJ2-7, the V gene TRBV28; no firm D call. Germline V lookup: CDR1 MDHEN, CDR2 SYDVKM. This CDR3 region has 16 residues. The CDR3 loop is CASSFFAAEYSYEQYF. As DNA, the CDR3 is TGTGCCAGCAGTTTCTTTGCGGCAGAGTACTCCTATGAGCAGTACTTC.

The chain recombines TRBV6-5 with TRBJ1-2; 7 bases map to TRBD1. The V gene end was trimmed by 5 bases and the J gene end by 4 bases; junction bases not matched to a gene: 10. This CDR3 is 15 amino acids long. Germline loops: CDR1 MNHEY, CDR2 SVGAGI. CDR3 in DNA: TGTGCCAGCAGTCCCGGGACAGCGTTAGCCTATGGCTACACCTTC. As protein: CASSPGTALAYGYTF.

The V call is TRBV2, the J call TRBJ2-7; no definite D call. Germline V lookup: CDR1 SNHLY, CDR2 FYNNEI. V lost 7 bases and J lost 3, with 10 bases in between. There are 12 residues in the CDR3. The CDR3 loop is CASKLTHYEQYF. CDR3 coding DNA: TGTGCCAGCAAACTAACCCACTACGAGCAGTACTTC.

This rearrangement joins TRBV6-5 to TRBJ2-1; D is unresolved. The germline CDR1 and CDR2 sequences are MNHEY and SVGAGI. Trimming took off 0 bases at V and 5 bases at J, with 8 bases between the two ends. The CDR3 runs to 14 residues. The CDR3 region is CASSYSKTHNEQFF. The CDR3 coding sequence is TGTGCCAGCAGTTACTCGAAGACACACAATGAGCAGTTCTTC.

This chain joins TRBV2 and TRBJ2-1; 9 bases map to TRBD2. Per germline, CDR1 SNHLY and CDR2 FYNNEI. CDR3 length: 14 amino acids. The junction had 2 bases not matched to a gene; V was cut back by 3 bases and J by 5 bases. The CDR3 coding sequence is TGTGCCAGCAGTGAGTTAGCGGGAGACAATGAGCAGTTCTTC. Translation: CASSELAGDNEQFF.

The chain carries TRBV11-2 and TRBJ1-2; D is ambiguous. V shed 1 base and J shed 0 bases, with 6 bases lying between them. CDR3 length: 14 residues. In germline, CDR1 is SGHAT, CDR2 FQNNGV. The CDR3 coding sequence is TGTGCCAGCAGCTTAGGTGTAGCTAACTATGGCTACACCTTC. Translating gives CASSLGVANYGYTF.

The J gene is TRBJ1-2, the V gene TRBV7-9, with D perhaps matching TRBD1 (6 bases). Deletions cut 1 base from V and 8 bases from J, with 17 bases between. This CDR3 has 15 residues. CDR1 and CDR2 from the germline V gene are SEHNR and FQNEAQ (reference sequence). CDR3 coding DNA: TGTGCCAGCAGCTTAGTTCAGGGGCATTTGGAAGGCTACACCTTC. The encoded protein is CASSLVQGHLEGYTF.

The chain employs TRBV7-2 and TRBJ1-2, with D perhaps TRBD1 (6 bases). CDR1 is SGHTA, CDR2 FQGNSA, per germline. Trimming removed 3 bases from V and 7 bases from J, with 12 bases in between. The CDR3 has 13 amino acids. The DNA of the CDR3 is TGTGCCAGCAGCTTCGGAAACAGGGCTGGCTACACCTTC. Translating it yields CASSFGNRAGYTF. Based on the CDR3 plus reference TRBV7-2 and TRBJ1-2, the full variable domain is GAGVSQSPSNKVTEKGKDVELRCDPISGHTALYWYRQSLGQGLEFLIYFQGNSAPDKSGLPSDRFSAERTGGSVSTLTIQRTQQEDSAVYLCASSFGNRAGYTFGSGTRLTVV.

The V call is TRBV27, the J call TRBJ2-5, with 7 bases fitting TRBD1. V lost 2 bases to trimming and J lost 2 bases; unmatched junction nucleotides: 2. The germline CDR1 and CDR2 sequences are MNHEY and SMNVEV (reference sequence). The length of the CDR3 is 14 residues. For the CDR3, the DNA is TGTGCCAGCAGTTTAAGGGACAGTCAAGAGACCCAGTACTTC. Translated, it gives CASSLRDSQETQYF.

The CDR3 coding sequence is TGTGCCAGCAGCGAACCCCCGGACATGGACCCCTACGAGCAGTACTTC. It specifies CASSEPPDMDPYEQYF. The rearrangement uses TRBV9 and TRBJ2-7, with D possibly matching TRBD1 (5 bases). The germline V gene encodes CDR1 SGDLS and CDR2 YYNGEE. The CDR3 has 16 residues. V was shortened by 3 bases and J by 2 bases, with 18 bases between the two germline ends.

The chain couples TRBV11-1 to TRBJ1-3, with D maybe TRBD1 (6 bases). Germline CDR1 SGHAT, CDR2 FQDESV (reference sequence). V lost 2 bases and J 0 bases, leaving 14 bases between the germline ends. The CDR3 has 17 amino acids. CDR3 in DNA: TGTGCCAGCAGCTTACAGGGGACCGCTGACTCTGGAAACACCATATATTTT. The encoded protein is CASSLQGTADSGNTIYF.